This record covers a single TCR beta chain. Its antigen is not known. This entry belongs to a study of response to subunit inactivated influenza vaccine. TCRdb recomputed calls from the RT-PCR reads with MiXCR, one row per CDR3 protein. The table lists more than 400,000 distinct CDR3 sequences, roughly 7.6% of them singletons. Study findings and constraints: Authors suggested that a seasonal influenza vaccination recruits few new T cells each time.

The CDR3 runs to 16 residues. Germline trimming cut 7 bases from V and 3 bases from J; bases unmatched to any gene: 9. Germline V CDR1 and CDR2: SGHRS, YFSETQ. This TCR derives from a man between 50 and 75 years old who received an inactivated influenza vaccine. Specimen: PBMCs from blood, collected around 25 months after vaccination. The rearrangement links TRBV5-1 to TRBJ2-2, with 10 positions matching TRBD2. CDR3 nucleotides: TGCGCCAGCCGCGCGAGCGGGGGGGCCGACACCGGGGAGCTGTTTTTT. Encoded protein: CASRASGGADTGELFF. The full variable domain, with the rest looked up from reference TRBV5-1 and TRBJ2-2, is KAGVTQTPRYLIKTRGQQVTLSCSPISGHRSVSWYQQTPGQGLQFLFEYFSETQRNKGNFPGRFSGRQFSNSRSEMNVSTLELGDSALYLCASRASGGADTGELFFGEGSRLTVL.